The rows below give T cell receptor beta chains drawn from one sample of a study of shared clonotypes between healthy human individuals. Assay: immunoSEQ multiplex PCR; the TCRdb copy retains only in-frame clones and omits some. The data contain some 2,000,000 clones, roughly 95% of them singletons. The sequencing input was naive CD4+ T cells sorted from blood. The receptors originated from a man between 18 and 35 years old in good health. CDR3s include the opening cysteine and the closing phenylalanine or tryptophan. The D gene is left open where the match is weak. The size entry is marked missing in some rows and otherwise reads once, few, many or a size class.

v_gene: TRBV6-1; j_gene: TRBJ2-5; len: 14; d_gene: .; abundance: .; CDR3nt: TGTGCCAGCAGTGAACAGGGTACCGGGGAGACCCAGTACTTC; CDR3aa: CASSEQGTGETQYF
v_gene: TRBV5-1; j_gene: TRBJ2-7; len: 14; d_gene: .; abundance: .; CDR3nt: TGCGCCAGCAGCTTCCGGACAACCCTCGGCGAGCAGTACTTC; CDR3aa: CASSFRTTLGEQYF
v_gene: TRBV10-3; j_gene: TRBJ2-1; len: 14; d_gene: .; abundance: .; CDR3nt: TGTGCCACTACTACCGACGGATCCTACAATGAGCAGTTCTTC; CDR3aa: CATTTDGSYNEQFF
v_gene: TRBV18; j_gene: TRBJ1-2; len: 12; d_gene: .; abundance: .; CDR3nt: TGTGCCAGCTCACCGTCCGTCTATGGCTACACCTTC; CDR3aa: CASSPSVYGYTF
v_gene: TRBV27; j_gene: TRBJ2-3; len: 17; d_gene: TRBD2; abundance: .; CDR3nt: TGTGCCAGCAGTTTATCGGCTAGCGGGGGGAACACAGATACGCAGTATTTT; CDR3aa: CASSLSASGGNTDTQYF
v_gene: TRBV19; j_gene: TRBJ1-1; len: 11; d_gene: .; abundance: once; CDR3nt: TGTGCCACCCTATGGAACACTGAAGCTTTCTTT; CDR3aa: CATLWNTEAFF
v_gene: TRBV7-9; j_gene: TRBJ1-1; len: 15; d_gene: TRBD1; abundance: .; CDR3nt: TGTGCCAGCAGCTTAGCCACAGGGGCGATCACTGAAGCTTTCTTT; CDR3aa: CASSLATGAITEAFF
v_gene: TRBV18; j_gene: TRBJ2-2; len: 15; d_gene: .; abundance: .; CDR3nt: TGTGCCAGCTCACCTGCCCTGGCGACCACCGGGGAGCTGTTTTTT; CDR3aa: CASSPALATTGELFF
v_gene: TRBV2; j_gene: TRBJ1-3; len: 14; d_gene: .; abundance: once; CDR3nt: TGTGCCAGCAGTGTACAAGGTTCTGGAAACACCATATATTTT; CDR3aa: CASSVQGSGNTIYF
v_gene: TRBV9; j_gene: TRBJ2-2; len: 17; d_gene: TRBD2; abundance: .; CDR3nt: TGTGCCAGCGGCGTAGTAGGCGGGAGGGCCCACACCGGGGAGCTGTTTTTT; CDR3aa: CASGVVGGRAHTGELFF
v_gene: TRBV5-1; j_gene: TRBJ1-4; len: 15; d_gene: TRBD1; abundance: .; CDR3nt: TGCGCCAGCAGCGCCGAGGGGGCCATTAATGAAAAACTGTTTTTT; CDR3aa: CASSAEGAINEKLFF
v_gene: TRBV19; j_gene: TRBJ1-4; len: 16; d_gene: TRBD1; abundance: .; CDR3nt: TGTGCCAGTAGTAACGGACAGGTCCAGGCTAATGAAAAACTGTTTTTT; CDR3aa: CASSNGQVQANEKLFF
v_gene: TRBV4-1; j_gene: TRBJ2-7; len: 13; d_gene: TRBD2; abundance: .; CDR3nt: TGCGCCAGCAGCCGCCCGGTCGGGGGGGAGCAGTACTTC; CDR3aa: CASSRPVGGEQYF
v_gene: TRBV19; j_gene: TRBJ2-5; len: 13; d_gene: TRBD1; abundance: .; CDR3nt: TGTGCCAGTAGCCCAGGACAGGGGGAGACCCAGTACTTC; CDR3aa: CASSPGQGETQYF
v_gene: TRBV6-1; j_gene: TRBJ1-5; len: 13; d_gene: .; abundance: .; CDR3nt: TGTGCCAGCAGTGATAATACCTATCAGCCCCAGCATTTT; CDR3aa: CASSDNTYQPQHF
v_gene: TRBV7-2; j_gene: TRBJ2-2; len: 11; d_gene: .; abundance: .; CDR3nt: TGTGCCAGCAGCCCCACCGGGGAGCTGTTTTTT; CDR3aa: CASSPTGELFF
v_gene: TRBV28; j_gene: TRBJ2-2; len: 16; d_gene: TRBD1; abundance: .; CDR3nt: TGTGCCACTCCTCCCCAGGACAGGGAGAACACCGGGGAGCTGTTTTTT; CDR3aa: CATPPQDRENTGELFF
v_gene: TRBV2; j_gene: TRBJ1-1; len: 15; d_gene: .; abundance: .; CDR3nt: TGTGCCAGCAGTGAAACGGGGGGCCTGAACACTGAAGCTTTCTTT; CDR3aa: CASSETGGLNTEAFF
v_gene: TRBV6-5; j_gene: TRBJ1-1; len: 13; d_gene: .; abundance: once; CDR3nt: TGTGCCAGCAGTTACAGACGGAACACTGAAGCTTTCTTT; CDR3aa: CASSYRRNTEAFF
v_gene: TRBV18; j_gene: TRBJ1-1; len: 17; d_gene: .; abundance: .; CDR3nt: TGTGCCAGCTCACCACTGAAGGGCTCCTTCTTGAACACTGAAGCTTTCTTT; CDR3aa: CASSPLKGSFLNTEAFF
v_gene: TRBV10-3; j_gene: TRBJ2-6; len: 16; d_gene: .; abundance: .; CDR3nt: TGTGCCATCAGCCCAAAAGGGCACTCTGGGGCCAACGTCCTGACTTTC; CDR3aa: CAISPKGHSGANVLTF
v_gene: TRBV19; j_gene: TRBJ1-3; len: 17; d_gene: .; abundance: .; CDR3nt: TGTGCCAGTCCCAGAGGCACTCAGGGCCCCTCTGGAAACACCATATATTTT; CDR3aa: CASPRGTQGPSGNTIYF
v_gene: TRBV29-1; j_gene: TRBJ2-5; len: 13; d_gene: .; abundance: .; CDR3nt: TGCAGCGTTGCGGGCAGGGCGGTGGAGACCCAGTACTTC; CDR3aa: CSVAGRAVETQYF
v_gene: TRBV7-9; j_gene: TRBJ2-3; len: 15; d_gene: TRBD2; abundance: .; CDR3nt: TGTGCCAGCAGCTTAAGGAGCGGGAAGGCAGATACGCAGTATTTT; CDR3aa: CASSLRSGKADTQYF
v_gene: TRBV10-3; j_gene: TRBJ2-1; len: 12; d_gene: .; abundance: .; CDR3nt: TGTGCCATCAGTGCTAGGGACAATGAGCAGTTCTTC; CDR3aa: CAISARDNEQFF
v_gene: TRBV29-1; j_gene: TRBJ2-7; len: 12; d_gene: .; abundance: .; CDR3nt: TGCAGCGTGCGTTTGGGAGCCTACGAGCAGTACTTC; CDR3aa: CSVRLGAYEQYF
v_gene: TRBV2; j_gene: TRBJ2-2; len: 18; d_gene: .; abundance: .; CDR3nt: TGTGCCAGCAGTGCCTCAGTTCCGGGACAAACGAACACCGGGGAGCTGTTTTTT; CDR3aa: CASSASVPGQTNTGELFF
v_gene: TRBV10-3; j_gene: TRBJ2-3; len: 13; d_gene: .; abundance: .; CDR3nt: TGTGCCATCAGTGAAGGCAGCACAGATACGCAGTATTTT; CDR3aa: CAISEGSTDTQYF
v_gene: TRBV11-3; j_gene: TRBJ2-7; len: 13; d_gene: .; abundance: .; CDR3nt: TGTGCCAGTAGCCAGGGGAATGCTTACGAGCAGTACTTC; CDR3aa: CASSQGNAYEQYF
v_gene: TRBV2; j_gene: TRBJ1-1; len: 14; d_gene: TRBD1; abundance: .; CDR3nt: TGTGCCAGCAGATCGACAGGGTCGAACACTGAAGCTTTCTTT; CDR3aa: CASRSTGSNTEAFF
v_gene: TRBV11-1; j_gene: TRBJ1-1; len: 14; d_gene: .; abundance: .; CDR3nt: TGTGCCAGCAGCTTAGATGGGGTGAACACTGAAGCTTTCTTT; CDR3aa: CASSLDGVNTEAFF
v_gene: TRBV30; j_gene: TRBJ2-2; len: 15; d_gene: .; abundance: .; CDR3nt: TGTGCCTGGAGTGGCTCGGGTTTGAGCACCGGGGAGCTGTTTTTT; CDR3aa: CAWSGSGLSTGELFF
v_gene: TRBV29-1; j_gene: TRBJ1-2; len: 16; d_gene: TRBD1; abundance: .; CDR3nt: TGCAGCGTAGCTACCGGGACAGCAGCTCCGGGCTATGGCTACACCTTC; CDR3aa: CSVATGTAAPGYGYTF
v_gene: TRBV6-5; j_gene: TRBJ1-1; len: 15; d_gene: TRBD1; abundance: .; CDR3nt: TGTGCCAGCAACAGACCGACAGGGGGGAGCACTGAAGCTTTCTTT; CDR3aa: CASNRPTGGSTEAFF
v_gene: TRBV27; j_gene: TRBJ1-4; len: 16; d_gene: .; abundance: once; CDR3nt: TGTGCCAGCAGTTTAAGGGAGGAGGGAACTAATGAAAAACTGTTTTTT; CDR3aa: CASSLREEGTNEKLFF
v_gene: TRBV6-4; j_gene: TRBJ1-5; len: 15; d_gene: TRBD1; abundance: .; CDR3nt: TGTGCCAGCAGTGACTCGACAGGGGGCAATCAGCCCCAGCATTTT; CDR3aa: CASSDSTGGNQPQHF
v_gene: TRBV14; j_gene: TRBJ1-2; len: 13; d_gene: .; abundance: .; CDR3nt: TGTGCCAGCAGCCAAGATCAAAACTATGGCTACACCTTC; CDR3aa: CASSQDQNYGYTF
v_gene: TRBV6-6; j_gene: TRBJ1-2; len: 14; d_gene: .; abundance: .; CDR3nt: TGTGCCAGCAGTTCCGCGACGGTAGCAAGCGGCTACACCTTC; CDR3aa: CASSSATVASGYTF
v_gene: TRBV21-1; j_gene: TRBJ2-4; len: 20; d_gene: .; abundance: .; CDR3nt: TGTGCCAGCAGCCAAGGGCTAGCGGGGCGCTGGAACGTGGCCAAAAACATTCAGTACTTC; CDR3aa: CASSQGLAGRWNVAKNIQYF
v_gene: TRBV6-5; j_gene: TRBJ2-1; len: 14; d_gene: TRBD1; abundance: .; CDR3nt: TGTGCCAGCGGTCGGGACAGGGTTGACAATGAGCAGTTCTTC; CDR3aa: CASGRDRVDNEQFF
v_gene: TRBV12-5; j_gene: TRBJ1-3; len: 15; d_gene: .; abundance: .; CDR3nt: TGTGCTAGTGGTTTGGTACGGCCCAGCGGAAACACCATATATTTT; CDR3aa: CASGLVRPSGNTIYF
v_gene: TRBV19; j_gene: TRBJ1-2; len: 14; d_gene: .; abundance: .; CDR3nt: TGTGCCAGCCAAGACCAGCAGGGGATCCTTGGCTACACCTTC; CDR3aa: CASQDQQGILGYTF
v_gene: TRBV5-1; j_gene: TRBJ1-5; len: 14; d_gene: .; abundance: few; CDR3nt: TGCGCCAGCAGCTTGGGGTCGGTCGGTCAGCCCCAGCATTTT; CDR3aa: CASSLGSVGQPQHF
v_gene: TRBV6-5; j_gene: TRBJ1-2; len: 11; d_gene: .; abundance: few; CDR3nt: TGTGCCACACAGGGAACCTATGGCTACACCTTC; CDR3aa: CATQGTYGYTF
v_gene: TRBV18; j_gene: TRBJ2-5; len: 14; d_gene: .; abundance: .; CDR3nt: TGTGCCAGCTCACCCGGACAGCAAGGAGAGACCCAGTACTTC; CDR3aa: CASSPGQQGETQYF
v_gene: TRBV7-2; j_gene: TRBJ1-2; len: 14; d_gene: .; abundance: .; CDR3nt: TGTGCCAGCAGCTACCACAGAACAGACTATGGCTACACCTTC; CDR3aa: CASSYHRTDYGYTF
v_gene: TRBV6-4; j_gene: TRBJ1-2; len: 15; d_gene: TRBD1; abundance: .; CDR3nt: TGTGCCAGCAGTCCCGGGACAGGGGCTAACTATGGCTACACCTTC; CDR3aa: CASSPGTGANYGYTF
v_gene: TRBV7-8; j_gene: TRBJ1-2; len: 15; d_gene: TRBD1; abundance: .; CDR3nt: TGTGCCAGCAGCTTAGTACCGGACAGGAACTATGGCTACACCTTC; CDR3aa: CASSLVPDRNYGYTF